This T cell receptor (beta chain) comes out of a study of blood T cell repertoires in COVID-19. Study context: The study drew acute and convalescent COVID-19 samples from the United States, Italy and Spain.

The length of the CDR3 is 15 residues. The V gene's germline CDR1 is SGHTS and CDR2 YDEGEE. V was pared by 3 bases and J by 6 bases, with 8 bases of the junction left unmatched. Authors' data handling: Amplified reference gene primers provided the basis for estimating nucleated cell counts. The table came from immunoSEQ multiplex PCR; TCRdb's copy has only in-frame clones and leaves some out. D and trimming were read from the DNA, whereas the V and J calls and clone size are those reported in that table. The table shows about 130,000 clones, with 70% to 90% occurring only once. This sequence was found in a woman aged 45-59 years with acute or convalescent COVID-19. The chain carries TRBV5-8 and TRBJ1-5; TRBD1 aligns across 8 bases. Material: peripheral blood. This chain's CDR3 is CASSSQGGGGQPQHF. In nucleotides, the CDR3 is TGTGCCAGCAGCTCACAGGGGGGTGGTGGTCAGCCCCAGCATTTT.